Listed here are 8 T cell receptor beta chains from one sample, sequenced in a study of blood T cell repertoires in COVID-19. The table came from immunoSEQ multiplex PCR; TCRdb's copy has only in-frame clones and leaves some out. Of roughly 200,000 clones in the sample, about four fifths were seen once. The sequencing sample was made of PBMCs or T cells enriched from blood (not recorded which). Receptor source: a woman aged 45-60 years who had been exposed to COVID-19.

Details on this clone: The same CDR3 arises from other DNA sequences in this sample as well. The chain's CDR3 is CASSLGGEKLFF. Here the CDR3 DNA reads TGTGCCAGCAGCTTAGGAGGTGAAAAACTGTTTTTT. This chain connects TRBV7-9 to TRBJ1-4; D gene ambiguous. Germline V gene lookup returns CDR1 SEHNR and CDR2 FQNEAQ (reference sequence). The CDR3 sequence is 12 residues long. Trimming shortened V by 1 base and J by 7 bases, and 4 bases separated the two germline ends.

In DNA form, the CDR3 reads TGTGCCATCGTCTCCGACCGGGAGGAAGGCTACACCTTC. Amino acid sequence: CAIVSDREEGYTF. The chain joins TRBV10-3 to TRBJ1-2; D not certain. The CDR3 is 13 residues long. The germline gives CDR1 ENHRY, CDR2 SYGVKD. Trimming removed 8 bases at V and 8 bases at J, with 18 bases between.

This clone showed up just once. The chain carries TRBV7-2 and TRBJ2-7, with TRBD1 identical over 11 bases. The CDR3 length is 15 residues. Germline loops: CDR1 SGHTA, CDR2 FQGNSA. V shed 5 bases, J shed 3 bases, and the junction held 6 bases outside the gene matches. The CDR3 region has the DNA TGTGCCAGCAGCCTTACGGGACAGGGGGGCTACGAGCAGTACTTC. Translated: CASSLTGQGGYEQYF.

The rearrangement joins TRBV3-1 (or the pseudogene TRBV3-2) to TRBJ1-2; D call uncertain. Germline V gene sequence: CDR1 LGHDT, CDR2 YNNKEL (reference sequence). The CDR3 length is 16 residues. V lost 1 base, J lost 5 bases, and 17 bases lay in between. This CDR3 is CASSQGSARGAYGYTF. The CDR3 DNA sequence: TGTGCCAGCAGCCAAGGCTCAGCCCGGGGAGCTTATGGCTACACCTTC.

The chain couples TRBV5-6 to TRBJ1-2, with 9 nucleotides matching TRBD1. The CDR3 is 16 residues long. J lost 3 bases, V lost 4 bases, and 10 bases had no gene match. Germline lookup yields CDR1 SGHDT and CDR2 YYEEEE. The CDR3 nucleotides read TGTGCCAGCAGCCCCCCGGGGACAGGGCAGGACTATGGCTACACCTTC. Translated: CASSPPGTGQDYGYTF.

This chain connects TRBV27 to TRBJ1-1; 7 nucleotides match TRBD1. Germline assignment: CDR1 MNHEY and CDR2 SMNVEV (reference sequence). V lost 3 bases, J lost 5 bases, and 6 bases stayed unmatched. This CDR3 is 14 amino acids long. CDR3 loop: CASSLNRGVTEAFF. Here the CDR3 DNA reads TGTGCCAGCAGTTTGAACAGGGGAGTAACTGAAGCTTTCTTT.

This chain joins TRBV5-4 and TRBJ2-1; no reliable D call. Germline V lookup: CDR1 SGHNT, CDR2 YYREEE (reference sequence). V was pared by 3 bases and J by 7 bases, with 8 bases between. This CDR3 is 12 amino acids long. CDR3 sequence (DNA): TGTGCCAGCAGCTGGAGCCGGAATGAGCAGTTCTTC. Amino acids: CASSWSRNEQFF.

V gene TRBV12-3 or TRBV12-4 combines with J gene TRBJ2-7; unclear D gene. V lost 3 bases to trimming and J lost 4 bases, with 7 bases between them. The CDR3 sequence is 12 residues long. The DNA for the CDR3 is TGTGCCAGCAGTTTTATGGCTTACGAGCAGTACTTC. Translated: CASSFMAYEQYF.